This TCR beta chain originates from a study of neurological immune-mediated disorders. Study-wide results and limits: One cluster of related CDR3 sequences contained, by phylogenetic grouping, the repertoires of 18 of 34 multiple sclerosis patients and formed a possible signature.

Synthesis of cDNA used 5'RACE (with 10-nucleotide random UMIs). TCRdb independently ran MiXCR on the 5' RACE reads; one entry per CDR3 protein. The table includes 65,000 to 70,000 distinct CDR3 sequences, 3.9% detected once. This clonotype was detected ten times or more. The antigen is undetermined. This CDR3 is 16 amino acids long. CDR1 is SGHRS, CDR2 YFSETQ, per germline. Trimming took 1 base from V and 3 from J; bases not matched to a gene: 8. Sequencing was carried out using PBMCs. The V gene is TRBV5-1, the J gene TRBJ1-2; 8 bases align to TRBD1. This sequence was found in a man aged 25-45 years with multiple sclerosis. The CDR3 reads CASSLNPGQDDYGYTF. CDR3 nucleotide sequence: TGCGCCAGCAGCTTGAACCCGGGACAGGATGACTATGGCTACACCTTC.